This TCR beta chain was observed in a study of Graves' ophthalmopathy and Graves' hyperthyroidism. Study-wide context: Prior to any treatment, peripheral blood was collected at the time of initial diagnosis.

Investigators amplified TCR beta CDR3 regions from RNA transcripts. First-round RT-PCR relied on HTBI primers, and a second-round multiplex PCR came next. MiXCR was run by TCRdb on the multiplex PCR reads, yielding one entry per CDR3 protein. The sample contains roughly 700,000 distinct CDR3 sequences, 40% of which appear only once. Diagnosis relied on clinical symptoms, serum thyroxine, TRAb, thyroid ultrasound and orbital computed tomography. With 3 bases removed from V and 5 bases from J, the gap between germline ends came to 22 bases. There are 17 residues in the CDR3. The V gene's germline CDR1 is ENHRY and CDR2 SYGVKD.

Sequenced material: peripheral blood. J is TRBJ1-2 and V is TRBV10-3; D is undetermined. This receptor was obtained from an adult man with Graves' ophthalmopathy. The chain's CDR3 is CAISETQDMAGLYGYTF. CDR3 in DNA: TGTGCCATCAGTGAAACCCAAGATATGGCAGGCCTGTATGGCTACACCTTC.